The 29 T cell receptor beta chains listed next were all sequenced from one sample in a study of CD8+ T cells in alopecia areata. Isolated RNA was reverse transcribed into cDNA used as the sequencing template. The protocol was immunoSEQ multiplex PCR, while the TCRdb copy is restricted to in-frame clones and leaves out a portion. The repertoire holds around 210,000 clones, around three fifths seen once, with roughly 5.3% in the top ten. Sequenced: CD8+ T cells sorted from blood. The origin of the receptors is a human donor in good health.

The gene calls are TRBV7-9 and TRBJ2-5, with 8 bases lining up with TRBD2. Per germline, CDR1 SEHNR and CDR2 FQNEAQ (reference sequence). V lost 5 bases, J lost 5 bases, and 7 bases stayed unmatched. This CDR3 contains 14 residues. The CDR3 sequence: CASSPRTSWETQYF. The CDR3 DNA reads as TGTGCCAGCAGCCCGAGGACTAGCTGGGAGACCCAGTACTTC.

The V and J genes are TRBV15 and TRBJ2-7, with D hard to call. The V end was cut by 3 bases, the J end by 3 bases, with 15 bases between. Per the germline V gene, CDR1 is LNHNV and CDR2 is YYDKDF (reference sequence). The CDR3 sequence is 15 residues long. The CDR3: CATSRASGQSYEQYF. In DNA form, the CDR3 reads TGTGCCACCAGCAGGGCCTCTGGGCAGAGCTACGAGCAGTACTTC.

The chain combines TRBV13 with TRBJ2-7; D call uncertain. The CDR3 consists of 13 residues. V was cut by 6 bases and J by 0 bases, with 9 bases left in between. The germline CDR1 and CDR2 sequences are PRHDT and FYEKMQ (reference sequence). The CDR3 DNA sequence: TGTGCCAGCAGATCTGGCGGCTCCTACGAGCAGTACTTC. Protein: CASRSGGSYEQYF. Full variable domain (rest looked up from reference TRBV13 and TRBJ2-7): AAGVIQSPRHLIKEKRETATLKCYPIPRHDTVYWYQQGPGQDPQFLISFYEKMQSDKGSIPDRFSAQQFSDYHSELNMSSLELGDSALYFCASRSGGSYEQYFGPGTRLTVT.

This clone was picked up one time. This chain connects TRBV20-1 to TRBJ1-2; D not resolved. Germline lookup yields CDR1 DFQATT and CDR2 SNEGSKA (reference sequence). Trimming took off 6 bases at V and 7 bases at J, with 9 bases between the two ends. This CDR3 is 10 amino acids long. CDR3 sequence: CSAPSGGYTF. As DNA, the CDR3 is TGCAGTGCCCCGTCAGGTGGCTACACCTTC.

The V and J genes are TRBV6-5 and TRBJ1-2; no firm D call. Germline loops: CDR1 MNHEY, CDR2 SVGAGI. Trimming removed 6 bases at V and 0 bases at J, with 8 bases between. CDR3 length: 13 amino acids. The CDR3 DNA sequence: TGTGCCAGCAGGCCAGACACTAACTATGGCTACACCTTC. Amino acid sequence: CASRPDTNYGYTF.

The chain recombines TRBV5-6 with TRBJ1-4; tentatively, D is TRBD1 (5 bases). CDR1 SGHDT and CDR2 YYEEEE come from the germline V gene. V lost 0 bases to trimming and J lost 0 bases, with 12 bases between them. This CDR3 has 17 amino acids. DNA of the CDR3: TGTGCCAGCAGCTTGGATGTGGGACCAGCAACTAATGAAAAACTGTTTTTT. It yields the protein CASSLDVGPATNEKLFF.

This sequence joins TRBV30 and TRBJ1-4; 7 nucleotides agree with TRBD1. The CDR3 has 11 residues. V shed 4 bases and J 7 bases; nucleotides not matched to a gene: 0. Germline V CDR1 and CDR2: GTSNPN, SVGIG (reference sequence). The CDR3 is CAWTGGEKLFF. CDR3 nucleotide sequence: TGTGCCTGGACAGGGGGTGAAAAACTGTTTTTT.

The V call is TRBV11-2, the J call TRBJ2-3; 9 bases map to TRBD1. Germline assignment: CDR1 SGHAT and CDR2 FQNNGV. V trimming: 5 bases; J trimming: 0 bases; junction bases outside the gene matches: 3. The CDR3 length is 15 residues. The CDR3 sequence is CASSPTGGSTDTQYF. CDR3 sequence (DNA): TGTGCCAGCAGCCCGACAGGGGGTAGCACAGATACGCAGTATTTT.

The chain employs TRBV2 and TRBJ2-2; weak D call: TRBD1 (5 bases). The CDR3 extends over 17 amino acids. Trimming shortened V by 0 bases and J by 0 bases, and 11 bases separated the two germline ends. CDR1 SNHLY and CDR2 FYNNEI come from the germline V gene. For the CDR3, the DNA is TGTGCCAGCAGTGAAGCGCTGGACAACTCGAACACCGGGGAGCTGTTTTTT. It translates to CASSEALDNSNTGELFF.

The rearrangement joins TRBV15 to TRBJ1-1; 8 nucleotides agree with TRBD1. The junction had 4 bases not matched to a gene; V was cut back by 1 base and J by 3 bases. Germline CDR1 and CDR2: LNHNV and YYDKDF (reference sequence). This CDR3 has 15 residues. The CDR3 loop reads CATSRGDRGDTEAFF. The CDR3 DNA reads as TGTGCCACCAGCAGAGGAGACAGGGGTGACACTGAAGCTTTCTTT.

The rearrangement joins TRBV29-1 to TRBJ2-2; 9 positions agree with TRBD2. The ends lost 7 bases at V and 1 base at J; junction bases unmatched: 7. The CDR3 length is 15 residues. CDR1 is SQVTM, CDR2 ANQGSEA, per germline. Here the CDR3 DNA reads TGCAGCGCGCTTAAGCGGGGGGAGAACACCGGGGAGCTGTTTTTT. Translating it yields CSALKRGENTGELFF.

The chain combines TRBV28 with TRBJ1-1; D unclear. The V gene's germline CDR1 is MDHEN and CDR2 SYDVKM. The germline V and J ends were trimmed by 3 bases and 7 bases, with 9 bases remaining between them. CDR3 size: 12 residues. The CDR3 nucleotides read TGTGCCAGCAGTTTTGAGAAGAATGAAGCTTTCTTT. Protein sequence: CASSFEKNEAFF.

This clone appeared a few times. V usage is TRBV7-9 and J usage is TRBJ2-1; D ambiguous. Germline V lookup: CDR1 SEHNR, CDR2 FQNEAQ (reference sequence). The CDR3 has 13 residues. The V and J ends lost 10 bases and 0 bases respectively, with 10 bases between them. CDR3 in amino acids: CAMRRASYNEQFF. CDR3 DNA: TGTGCCATGAGAAGGGCCTCCTACAATGAGCAGTTCTTC.

This chain joins TRBV7-9 and TRBJ1-2; weak D call: TRBD1 (6 bases). CDR1 and CDR2 (germline): SEHNR, FQNEAQ (reference sequence). The CDR3 is 12 residues long. Trimming took off 3 bases at V and 8 bases at J, with 10 bases between the two ends. In nucleotides, the CDR3 is TGTGCCAGCAGCTTGGCAGGGGAAGGCTACACCTTC. The encoded protein is CASSLAGEGYTF. Full variable domain (remainder filled in from reference TRBV7-9 and TRBJ1-2): DTGVSQNPRHKITKRGQNVTFRCDPISEHNRLYWYRQTLGQGPEFLTYFQNEAQLEKSRLLSDRFSAERPKGSFSTLEIQRTEQGDSAMYLCASSLAGEGYTFGSGTRLTVV.

The chain has TRBV20-1 and TRBJ2-5; D remains ambiguous. The CDR3 has 11 amino acids. Germline V lookup: CDR1 DFQATT, CDR2 SNEGSKA (reference sequence). Trimming cost V 2 bases and J 5 bases, with 6 bases left between them. CDR3 amino acids: CSARPVETQYF. CDR3 bases: TGCAGTGCTAGACCTGTCGAGACCCAGTACTTC.

The chain employs TRBV30 and TRBJ2-1; D ambiguous. CDR3 length: 11 residues. Germline assignment: CDR1 GTSNPN and CDR2 SVGIG (reference sequence). V was shortened by 5 bases and J by 7 bases, with 9 bases between the two germline ends. The CDR3 DNA is TGTGCCTGGCCTCCGAAAAATGAGCAGTTCTTC. Protein sequence: CAWPPKNEQFF.

The V and J genes are TRBV6-1 and TRBJ2-7; D may be TRBD2 (7 bases). Trimming shortened V by 4 bases and J by 1 base, and 20 bases separated the two germline ends. The germline CDR1 and CDR2 sequences are MNHNS and SASEGT. CDR3 length equals 17 residues. The CDR3 nucleotides are TGTGCCAGCAGTGGGGGGGGCCTTGGGAAGGCTTCCTACGAGCAGTACTTC. This encodes CASSGGGLGKASYEQYF.

The chain joins TRBV4-1 to TRBJ2-5; weak D call: TRBD2 (6 bases). The CDR3 is 15 amino acids. The germline V gene has CDR1 MGHRA and CDR2 YSYEKL. Trimming cost V 1 base and J 2 bases, with 11 bases left between them. CDR3 amino acids: CASSQGEAQQETQYF. CDR3 nucleotides: TGCGCCAGCAGCCAAGGGGAGGCTCAACAAGAGACCCAGTACTTC.

The gene calls are TRBV5-6 and TRBJ2-7; 8 bases are a match to TRBD2. This CDR3 contains 14 residues. The trim removed 7 bases at V and 0 bases at J, leaving 6 bases unmatched. CDR1 SGHDT and CDR2 YYEEEE come from the germline V gene. In DNA, the CDR3 is TGTGCCAGCCACGGGAGGGGGAGCTCCTACGAGCAGTACTTC. Its protein is CASHGRGSSYEQYF. The whole variable domain, filled in from reference TRBV5-6 and TRBJ2-7, reads DAGVTQSPTHLIKTRGQQVTLRCSPKSGHDTVSWYQQALGQGPQFIFQYYEEEERQRGNFPDRFSGHQFPNYSSELNVNALLLGDSALYLCASHGRGSSYEQYFGPGTRLTVT.

V and J are TRBV7-9 and TRBJ2-1, with no clear D. V was trimmed by 2 bases and J by 7 bases, leaving 3 bases between them. This CDR3 has 11 amino acids. Germline lookup yields CDR1 SEHNR and CDR2 FQNEAQ (reference sequence). Here the CDR3 reads CASSLRNEQFF. In DNA form, the CDR3 reads TGTGCCAGCAGCTTACGAAATGAGCAGTTCTTC. The whole variable domain, filled in from reference TRBV7-9 and TRBJ2-1, reads DTGVSQNPRHKITKRGQNVTFRCDPISEHNRLYWYRQTLGQGPEFLTYFQNEAQLEKSRLLSDRFSAERPKGSFSTLEIQRTEQGDSAMYLCASSLRNEQFFGPGTRLTVL.

The chain carries TRBV11-2 and TRBJ2-1; a possible D gene is TRBD2 (5 bases). CDR3 length equals 12 residues. Germline V gene data show CDR1 as SGHAT and CDR2 as FQNNGV. The V and J ends lost 2 bases and 8 bases respectively, with 7 bases between them. The CDR3, as DNA: TGTGCCAGCAGCTTACGGGAAGATGAGCAGTTCTTC. Translation: CASSLREDEQFF.

The table lists this clone with a few counts. The CDR3 region is CASSLGGGPEAFF. CDR3 DNA: TGTGCCAGCAGCTTGGGAGGGGGACCTGAAGCTTTCTTT. The genes are TRBV5-6 and TRBJ1-1, with D perhaps matching TRBD1 (6 bases). The CDR3 is 13 amino acids. Germline V gene data show CDR1 as SGHDT and CDR2 as YYEEEE. V lost 0 bases, J lost 6 bases, and 9 bases lay in between.

This clone was detected only a few times. The chain joins TRBV5-4 to TRBJ2-1, with D tentatively TRBD2 (6 bases). CDR3 length equals 11 residues. Trimming left V 3 bases short and J 8 bases short, with 6 bases between. Germline V gives CDR1 SGHNT, CDR2 YYREEE (reference sequence). CDR3 sequence: CASSWGDEQFF. The CDR3 DNA reads TGTGCCAGCAGCTGGGGGGATGAGCAGTTCTTC. Based on the CDR3 plus reference TRBV5-4 and TRBJ2-1, the full variable domain is ETGVTQSPTHLIKTRGQQVTLRCSSQSGHNTVSWYQQALGQGPQFIFQYYREEENGRGNFPPRFSGLQFPNYSSELNVNALELDDSALYLCASSWGDEQFFGPGTRLTVL.

There are a few counts of this clone. V usage is TRBV5-1 and J usage is TRBJ2-4, with D possibly being TRBD1 or TRBD2 (5 bases each). This CDR3 region has 16 residues. The germline V and J ends were trimmed by 2 bases and 1 base, with 13 bases remaining between them. In germline, CDR1 is SGHRS, CDR2 YFSETQ. Here the CDR3 reads CASSLSPEGAKNIQYF. CDR3 nucleotides: TGCGCCAGCAGCTTATCTCCCGAGGGGGCCAAAAACATTCAGTACTTC.

The gene calls are TRBV29-1 and TRBJ1-1; 7 bases are a match to TRBD1. V lost 4 bases and J lost 4; bases outside the gene matches: 6. The CDR3 has 13 amino acids. The germline gives CDR1 SQVTM, CDR2 ANQGSEA. DNA of the CDR3: TGCAGCGTTGTGGTGGGACAGCTCACTGAAGCTTTCTTT. Its translation is CSVVVGQLTEAFF.

The genes are TRBV9 and TRBJ1-1, with a possible D match to TRBD1 (5 bases). The germline V gene encodes CDR1 SGDLS and CDR2 YYNGEE. The CDR3 consists of 11 residues. Trimming cost V 4 bases and J 10 bases, with 11 bases left between them. DNA of the CDR3: TGTGCCAGCAGCTCCGACAGCAGAGCTTTCTTT. Its translation is CASSSDSRAFF.

V is TRBV28 and J is TRBJ2-5; 11 bases line up with TRBD2. CDR1 and CDR2 (germline): MDHEN, SYDVKM. The length of the CDR3 is 17 residues. J lost 2 bases, V lost 3 bases, and 8 bases had no gene match. CDR3 in DNA: TGTGCCAGCAGTTTGGATCGACTAGCGGGGCAGCAAGAGACCCAGTACTTC. Protein sequence: CASSLDRLAGQQETQYF.

The CDR3 DNA reads as TGTGCCAGCAGGAGGTTGGCTGAAGCTTTCTTT. Residues: CASRRLAEAFF. V and J are TRBV28 and TRBJ1-1; D is uncertain. The CDR3 consists of 11 residues. V was cut by 6 bases and J by 6 bases, with 8 bases left in between. CDR1 and CDR2 from the germline V gene are MDHEN and SYDVKM.

The chain has TRBV5-1 and TRBJ1-2; maybe TRBD1 (5 bases). Looked up from germline, CDR1 is SGHRS and CDR2 is YFSETQ. The CDR3 extends over 15 amino acids. V shed 1 base and J shed 6 bases, with 16 bases lying between them. The DNA for the CDR3 is TGCGCCAGCAGCTTGATCTCAGGGCCTTGGGATGGCTACACCTTC. The encoded protein is CASSLISGPWDGYTF.